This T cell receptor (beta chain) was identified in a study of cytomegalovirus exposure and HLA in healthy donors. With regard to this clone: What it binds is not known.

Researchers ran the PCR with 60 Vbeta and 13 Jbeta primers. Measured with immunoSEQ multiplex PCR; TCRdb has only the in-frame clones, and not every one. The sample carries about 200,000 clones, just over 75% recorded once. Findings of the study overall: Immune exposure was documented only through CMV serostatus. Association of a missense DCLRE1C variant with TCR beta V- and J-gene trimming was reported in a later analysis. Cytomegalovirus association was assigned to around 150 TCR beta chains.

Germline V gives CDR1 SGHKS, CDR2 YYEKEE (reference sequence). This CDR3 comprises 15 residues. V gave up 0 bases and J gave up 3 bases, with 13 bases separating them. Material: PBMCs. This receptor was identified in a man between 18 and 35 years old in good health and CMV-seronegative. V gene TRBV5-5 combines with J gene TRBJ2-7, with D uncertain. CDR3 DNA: TGTGCCAGCAGCTTGGTGGTCTCTCCCTACTACGAGCAGTACTTC. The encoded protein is CASSLVVSPYYEQYF. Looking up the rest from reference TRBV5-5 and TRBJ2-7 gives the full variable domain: DAGVTQSPTHLIKTRGQQVTLRCSPISGHKSVSWYQQVLGQGPQFIFQYYEKEERGRGNFPDRFSARQFPNYSSELNVNALLLGDSALYLCASSLVVSPYYEQYFGPGTRLTVT.